Shown below are 30 T cell receptor beta chains from a single sample sequenced in a study of cytomegalovirus exposure and HLA in healthy donors. The assay was immunoSEQ multiplex PCR, and TCRdb's table has in-frame clones only and misses some. The table shows about 160,000 clones, with about 82% occurring only once. The sequencing input was PBMCs. These receptors originate from a man in his thirties or forties in good health and CMV-seropositive.

The chain combines TRBV6-5 with TRBJ1-5, with D perhaps matching TRBD1 (6 bases). CDR3 length: 15 residues. Germline V gene lookup returns CDR1 MNHEY and CDR2 SVGAGI. Trimming removed 6 bases from V and 9 bases from J, with 21 bases in between. The CDR3 protein is CASSYGDPSTGPQHF. DNA for the CDR3: TGTGCCAGCAGCTACGGCGACCCCTCGACAGGGCCCCAGCATTTT.

The chain has TRBV28 and TRBJ2-7; D gene unclear. CDR3 length: 16 residues. Germline V lookup: CDR1 MDHEN, CDR2 SYDVKM. V dropped 4 bases and J dropped 0 bases, with 16 bases sitting between them. CDR3 DNA: TGTGCCAGCAGTTCAGACCCTCTGTCGGGCTCCTACGAGCAGTACTTC. Its protein is CASSSDPLSGSYEQYF.

This clone was detected only a few times. This chain connects TRBV11-2 to TRBJ2-7, with TRBD2 matching 9 bases. Germline CDR1 SGHAT, CDR2 FQNNGV. V shed 5 bases and J 7 bases; nucleotides not matched to a gene: 0. There are 11 residues in the CDR3. DNA for the CDR3: TGTGCCAGCAGCCTAGCGGGGGAGCAGTACTTC. This encodes CASSLAGEQYF.

The gene calls are TRBV9 and TRBJ1-2; 10 nucleotides agree with TRBD1. The CDR3 has 16 amino acids. The junction had 9 bases not matched to a gene; V was cut back by 3 bases and J by 4 bases. The germline V gene has CDR1 SGDLS and CDR2 YYNGEE. CDR3 loop: CASSADRGRPSYGYTF. The CDR3 DNA reads TGTGCCAGCAGCGCAGACAGGGGGCGGCCTAGCTATGGCTACACCTTC.

The rearrangement uses TRBV18 and TRBJ2-7; D perhaps matches TRBD2 (6 bases). In germline, CDR1 is KGHSH, CDR2 LQKENI. This CDR3 has 16 amino acids. Trimming took off 3 bases at V and 0 bases at J, with 15 bases between the two ends. CDR3 sequence (DNA): TGTGCCAGCTCACCCCCGCGGGGTCTGTCCTCCTACGAGCAGTACTTC. Translated, it gives CASSPPRGLSSYEQYF.

The chain links TRBV10-3 to TRBJ2-3, with 7 positions matching TRBD1. The CDR3 sequence is 14 residues long. In germline, CDR1 is ENHRY, CDR2 SYGVKD. With V trimmed by 2 bases and J by 2 bases, 1 base remained unmatched. The CDR3 DNA sequence: TGTGCCATCAGTGAGGACAGGGACACAGATACGCAGTATTTT. Protein: CAISEDRDTDTQYF.

The V call is TRBV10-3, the J call TRBJ1-2; D might be TRBD1 (6 bases). V was pared by 2 bases and J by 8 bases, with 24 bases between. CDR3 length: 17 amino acids. Germline lookup yields CDR1 ENHRY and CDR2 SYGVKD. In DNA, the CDR3 is TGTGCCATCAGTGAGCTGACAGGCGACTCCAGCTTCCTCGGCTACACCTTC. Its protein is CAISELTGDSSFLGYTF.

Regarding this clone: At one of its ends the junction is not consistent with the germline gene, which may arise from a read error. This chain uses TRBV27 with TRBJ1-4, with D maybe TRBD1 (6 bases). The CDR3 contains 13 residues. Germline CDR1 MNHEY, CDR2 SMNVEV (reference sequence). CDR3 protein: CASRDSPKEKLFF. CDR3 DNA sequence: TGTGCCAGCAGGGACAGTCCTAAGGAAAAACTGTTTTTT.

V usage is TRBV6-5 and J usage is TRBJ2-1; D is possibly TRBD2 (6 bases). Per the germline V gene, CDR1 is MNHEY and CDR2 is SVGAGI. Trimming removed 6 bases at V and 4 bases at J, with 13 bases between. This CDR3 has 14 residues. CDR3 sequence (DNA): TGTGCCAGCAGCCCCGGGCGGGAATACAATGAGCAGTTCTTC. This gives the protein CASSPGREYNEQFF.

V and J are TRBV11-2 and TRBJ2-7; weak D call: TRBD2 (6 bases). Germline V lookup: CDR1 SGHAT, CDR2 FQNNGV. V dropped 1 base and J dropped 2 bases, with 12 bases sitting between them. CDR3 length equals 15 residues. As DNA, the CDR3 is TGTGCCAGCAGCTTAGGGTCAGGGAGGACCTACGAGCAGTACTTC. It yields the protein CASSLGSGRTYEQYF. Full variable domain (missing parts from reference TRBV11-2 and TRBJ2-7): EAGVAQSPRYKIIEKRQSVAFWCNPISGHATLYWYQQILGQGPKLLIQFQNNGVVDDSQLPKDRFSAERLKGVDSTLKIQPAKLEDSAVYLCASSLGSGRTYEQYFGPGTRLTVT.

This chain joins TRBV7-2 and TRBJ1-5, with 7 positions matching TRBD1. V gave up 2 bases and J gave up 2 bases; unmatched junction bases: 6. In germline, CDR1 is SGHTA, CDR2 FQGNSA. The CDR3 covers 16 residues. The CDR3 is CASSLKRGRGNQPQHF. The CDR3 DNA sequence: TGTGCCAGCAGCTTAAAGAGGGGGCGGGGCAATCAGCCCCAGCATTTT.

The V gene is TRBV5-4, the J gene TRBJ1-2, with D maybe TRBD1 (5 bases). Germline CDR1 SGHNT, CDR2 YYREEE (reference sequence). Between the trimmed V and J ends, which lost 3 bases and 1 base, there was a span of 13 bases. This CDR3 has 15 residues. The CDR3 coding sequence is TGTGCCAGCAGCTCCGGGGCGGGGTTTAACTATGGCTACACCTTC. The encoded protein is CASSSGAGFNYGYTF.

The J gene is TRBJ1-5, the V gene TRBV1; whether TRBD1, the table's D call, matches the DNA was not checked. TRBV1 is described as a pseudogene. The CDR3 is made up of 14 amino acids. The CDR3 coding sequence is TGCACCAGCAGCCAAATACAGGGCAATCAGCCCCAGCATTTT. Protein sequence: CTSSQIQGNQPQHF.

The rearrangement links TRBV9 to TRBJ2-5; TRBD2 might be the D (5 bases). Germline V gives CDR1 SGDLS, CDR2 YYNGEE. CDR3 length equals 14 residues. Trimming pared 0 bases from V and 3 bases from J, leaving 9 bases between. The CDR3 coding sequence is TGTGCCAGCAGCGTAGACCCAGCGGAAGAGACCCAGTACTTC. It yields the protein CASSVDPAEETQYF.

The chain has TRBV9 and TRBJ1-2, with a tentative D call TRBD1 (5 bases). Deletions cut 3 bases from V and 4 bases from J, with 16 bases between. The CDR3 contains 15 residues. The V gene's germline CDR1 is SGDLS and CDR2 YYNGEE. Here the CDR3 reads CASSDRREAGYGYTF. CDR3 bases: TGTGCCAGCAGCGACCGCAGGGAAGCGGGCTATGGCTACACCTTC. Variable domain in full (rest from reference TRBV9 and TRBJ1-2): DSGVTQTPKHLITATGQRVTLRCSPRSGDLSVYWYQQSLDQGLQFLIQYYNGEERAKGNILERFSAQQFPDLHSELNLSSLELGDSALYFCASSDRREAGYGYTFGSGTRLTVV.

J is TRBJ1-5 and V is TRBV4-2; no reliable D call. Looked up from germline, CDR1 is LGHNA and CDR2 is YNFKEQ. With 0 bases removed from V and 9 bases from J, the gap between germline ends came to 9 bases. The CDR3 spans 13 residues. The CDR3 region is CASSQDLGMPQHF. The CDR3 nucleotides read TGTGCCAGCAGCCAAGATTTGGGCATGCCCCAGCATTTT.

This clone was found once. The chain has TRBV19 and TRBJ2-7; D is unclear. Germline-derived CDR1 and CDR2 are LNHDA and SQIVND (reference sequence). The CDR3 spans 13 residues. V was clipped by 3 bases and J by 2 bases, with 8 bases between them. The CDR3 bases are TGTGCCAGTAGTATGCCCGGAGCCTACGAGCAGTACTTC. It translates to CASSMPGAYEQYF.

In DNA form, the CDR3 reads TGTGCCAGCAGCACACCGGGAGCAGATACGCAGTATTTT. Protein product: CASSTPGADTQYF. This chain connects TRBV5-4 to TRBJ2-3; a weak D match, TRBD2 (6 bases). The V end lost 4 bases, the J end lost 4 bases, and 10 bases lay between the germline ends. The CDR3 consists of 13 residues. The germline V gene has CDR1 SGHNT and CDR2 YYREEE (reference sequence).

The V call is TRBV21-1, the J call TRBJ1-1; the table's D gene call, TRBD1, was not cross checked with the DNA. TRBV21-1 has pseudogene status. The CDR3 totals 17 residues. The CDR3 protein is CASSKVFRPQGNTEAFF. The CDR3 DNA sequence: TGTGCCAGCAGCAAAGTCTTCCGACCACAGGGAAACACTGAAGCTTTCTTT.

The CDR3 sequence: CASISGGPYNEQFF. The CDR3 region has the DNA TGTGCCAGTATTAGCGGGGGGCCGTACAATGAGCAGTTCTTC. The rearrangement joins TRBV19 to TRBJ2-1, with 10 bases that match TRBD2. CDR3 length equals 14 residues. The trim removed 7 bases at V and 4 bases at J, leaving 4 bases unmatched. CDR1 is LNHDA and CDR2 is SQIVND in the germline V gene (reference sequence).

The CDR3 DNA reads as TGTGCCAGCAGCCATTCCCGAGGAGGGAAAAACATTCAGTACTTC. Its translation: CASSHSRGGKNIQYF. V and J are TRBV4-2 and TRBJ2-4; the D gene is possibly TRBD2 (6 bases). Trimming took 3 bases from V and 4 from J, leaving 13 bases between them. CDR3 size: 15 residues. CDR1 LGHNA and CDR2 YNFKEQ come from the germline V gene.

The rearrangement joins TRBV5-6 to TRBJ1-6; maybe TRBD1 (5 bases). CDR3 size: 18 residues. V was trimmed by 0 bases and J by 0 bases, leaving 13 bases between them. Germline CDR1 reads SGHDT; CDR2 reads YYEEEE. The CDR3 nucleotides are TGTGCCAGCAGCTTGGCGACAGTTCCCTTCTCCTATAATTCACCCCTCCACTTT. Translation gives CASSLATVPFSYNSPLHF. Full variable domain (missing parts from reference TRBV5-6 and TRBJ1-6): DAGVTQSPTHLIKTRGQQVTLRCSPKSGHDTVSWYQQALGQGPQFIFQYYEEEERQRGNFPDRFSGHQFPNYSSELNVNALLLGDSALYLCASSLATVPFSYNSPLHFGNGTRLTVT.

CDR3 amino acids: CASSYLGRDYGYTF. CDR3 nucleotides: TGTGCCAGCAGTTACCTCGGCAGGGACTATGGCTACACCTTC. V is TRBV6-6 and J is TRBJ1-2; tentative D call: TRBD1 (5 bases). V shed 2 bases and J shed 3 bases, with 10 bases lying between them. The CDR3 is 14 residues long. Germline CDR1 MNHNY, CDR2 SVGAGI (reference sequence).

The chain couples TRBV7-9 to TRBJ2-7, with D uncertain. Per the germline V gene, CDR1 is SEHNR and CDR2 is FQNEAQ (reference sequence). The CDR3 runs to 11 residues. With 1 base removed from V and 7 bases from J, the gap between germline ends came to 5 bases. DNA of the CDR3: TGTGCCAGCAGCTTAGTCGGGGAGCAGTACTTC. It translates to CASSLVGEQYF.

V is TRBV29-1 and J is TRBJ1-1; 7 nucleotides line up with TRBD1. The CDR3 is 14 amino acids. The V gene's germline CDR1 is SQVTM and CDR2 ANQGSEA. The ends lost 0 bases at V and 1 base at J; junction bases unmatched: 2. The chain's CDR3 is CSVEDDRENTEAFF. The CDR3 nucleotides read TGCAGCGTTGAAGATGACAGGGAGAACACTGAAGCTTTCTTT.

The chain joins TRBV6-1 to TRBJ2-2; D remains ambiguous. CDR1 is MNHNS and CDR2 is SASEGT in the germline V gene. V was trimmed by 7 bases and J by 0 bases, leaving 6 bases between them. The CDR3 loop spans 13 amino acids. CDR3 nucleotide sequence: TGTGCCAGCAAGACAACGAACACCGGGGAGCTGTTTTTT. Translation gives CASKTTNTGELFF.

The chain combines TRBV4-1 with TRBJ2-7; the match to TRBD2 covers 7 bases. In germline, CDR1 is MGHRA, CDR2 YSYEKL. The CDR3 runs to 15 residues. Trimming cost V 0 bases and J 4 bases; bases outside gene matches: 6. Here the CDR3 reads CASSQEETSLYEQYF. The CDR3 DNA sequence: TGCGCCAGCAGCCAAGAGGAGACTAGCTTATACGAGCAGTACTTC.

The rearrangement links TRBV4-1 to TRBJ2-5; 10 nucleotides match TRBD1. V was clipped by 4 bases and J by 5 bases; unmatched bases: 4. There are 14 residues in the CDR3. In germline, CDR1 is MGHRA, CDR2 YSYEKL. CDR3 in DNA: TGCGCCAGCAGCCGGCCGGGACAGGGGGAGACCCAGTACTTC. It encodes CASSRPGQGETQYF.

V is TRBV5-1 and J is TRBJ2-3; maybe TRBD1 (6 bases). V was trimmed by 0 bases and J by 1 base, leaving 9 bases between them. This CDR3 has 15 residues. CDR1 and CDR2 from the germline V gene are SGHRS and YFSETQ. DNA for the CDR3: TGCGCCAGCAGCTTGGGGGACACCCGCACAGATACGCAGTATTTT. Protein product: CASSLGDTRTDTQYF.

The chain recombines TRBV6-1 with TRBJ1-4; no reliable D call. V was shortened by 3 bases and J by 0 bases, with 14 bases between the two germline ends. The germline gives CDR1 MNHNS, CDR2 SASEGT. The CDR3 consists of 17 residues. The CDR3 DNA reads as TGTGCCAGCAGTGAGCGCCCATGGTCCGCAACTAATGAAAAACTGTTTTTT. It is translated as CASSERPWSATNEKLFF.